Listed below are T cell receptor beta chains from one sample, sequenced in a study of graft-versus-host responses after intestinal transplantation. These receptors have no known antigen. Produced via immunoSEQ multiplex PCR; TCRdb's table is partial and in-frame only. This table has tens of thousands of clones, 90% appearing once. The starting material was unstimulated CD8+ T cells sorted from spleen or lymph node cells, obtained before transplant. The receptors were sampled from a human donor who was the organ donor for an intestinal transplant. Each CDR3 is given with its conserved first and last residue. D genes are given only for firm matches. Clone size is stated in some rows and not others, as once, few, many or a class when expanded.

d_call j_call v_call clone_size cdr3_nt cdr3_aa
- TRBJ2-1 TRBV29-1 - TGCAGCGTGCAAAGGGGGGGCTATGAGCAGTTCTTC CSVQRGGYEQFF
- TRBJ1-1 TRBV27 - TGTGCCAGCAGTTTTATGAACACTGAAGCTTTCTTT CASSFMNTEAFF
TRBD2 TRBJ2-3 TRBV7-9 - TGTGCCAGCAGCTTAGCGGGAGGGTCGTTTCGGGAGTATTTT CASSLAGGSFREYF
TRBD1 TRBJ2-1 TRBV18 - TGTGCCAGCTCATCAGGACAGGCCGGCGAGCAGTTCTTC CASSSGQAGEQFF
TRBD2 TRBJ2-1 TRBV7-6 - TGTGCCAGCAGCCTCCAACTAGCGGGACGGCGTGAGCAGTTCTTC CASSLQLAGRREQFF
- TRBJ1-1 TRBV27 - TGTGCCAGCTGGGGCGCTTTGAACACTGAAGCTTTCTTT CASWGALNTEAFF
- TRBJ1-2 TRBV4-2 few TGTGCCAGCAGCCAAGAGGCACAGGGCCGAACTAACTATGGCTACACCTTC CASSQEAQGRTNYGYTF
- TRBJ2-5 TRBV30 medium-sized TGTGCCTGGACCCTAAAGAACCAAGAGACCCAGTACTTC CAWTLKNQETQYF
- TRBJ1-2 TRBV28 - TGTGCCAGCAGTTTTCTTGGTGGACAGCAGAAAGATGGCTACACCTTC CASSFLGGQQKDGYTF
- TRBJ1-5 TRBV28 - TGTGCCAGCACGTTAACTAGAGATCAGCCCCAGCATTTT CASTLTRDQPQHF
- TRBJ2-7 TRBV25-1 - TGTGCCAGCACCCAGGCGGGCTCCTACGAGCAGTACTTC CASTQAGSYEQYF
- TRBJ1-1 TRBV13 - TGTGCCAGCAGCTTAGGCCAGGTTGCGAACACTGAAGCTTTCTTT CASSLGQVANTEAFF
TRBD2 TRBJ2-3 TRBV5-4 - TGTGCCAGCAAATACGGGAGGGCCACAGATACGCAGTATTTT CASKYGRATDTQYF
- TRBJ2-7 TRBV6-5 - TGTGCCACACAGCGGTGGGTTCGCTCCTACGAGCAGTACTTC CATQRWVRSYEQYF
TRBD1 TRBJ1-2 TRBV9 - TGTGCCAGCAGCGCCGGGACAGGGAATGGCTACACCTTC CASSAGTGNGYTF
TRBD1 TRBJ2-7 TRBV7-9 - TGTGCCAGCAGCTTTCCTGACAGGGTCAACGAGCAGTACTTC CASSFPDRVNEQYF
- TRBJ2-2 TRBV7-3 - TGTGCCAGCAGCCCCCCAGCGGGCACCGGGGAGCTGTTTTTT CASSPPAGTGELFF
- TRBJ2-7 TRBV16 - TGTGCCAGCAGCCGACCGGGACTGGGGTTCTCCTACGAGCAGTACTTC CASSRPGLGFSYEQYF
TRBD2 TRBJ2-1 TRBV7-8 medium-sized TGTGCCAGCAGCCCCCGATTTCGAGCGGGAGGGCAGGGGACCTACAATGAGCAGTTCTTC CASSPRFRAGGQGTYNEQFF
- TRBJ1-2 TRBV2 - TGTGCCACCTTCGGCCGGGGGGACTATGGCTACACCTTC CATFGRGDYGYTF
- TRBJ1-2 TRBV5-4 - TGTGCCAGCAGCTTATTAGGAGGGTTGGGCTACACCTTC CASSLLGGLGYTF
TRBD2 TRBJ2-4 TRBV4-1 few TGCGCCAGCAGCCAAGGCAGAACTAGCGGGAATGTTCAGTACTTC CASSQGRTSGNVQYF